This T cell receptor beta chain was retrieved from a study of T cells in Graves' hyperthyroidism and ophthalmopathy. It was RNA transcripts that yielded the amplified TCR beta CDR3 regions. First-round RT-PCR of the TCR CDR3 relied on the HTBI primer set. TCRdb analysed the multiplex PCR reads with MiXCR anew, one entry per CDR3 protein. The table records about 290,000 distinct CDR3 sequences, more than 10% of them present only once. At least ten counts were recorded for this clonotype. The antigen is not known. Study observations and caveats: Most thyroid clonotypes that were expanded above 0.001 also turned up in blood. A 13 V-J signature model discriminated ophthalmopathy versus stable hyperthyroidism.

From germline, CDR1 is SGHVS and CDR2 FQNEAQ. V was pared by 1 base and J by 6 bases, with 10 bases between. This CDR3 has 13 amino acids. The blood was taken when hyperthyroidism was first diagnosed, before any ophthalmopathy symptoms showed up. The sequence was collected from a woman in her twenties or thirties with Graves' hyperthyroidism that later progressed to Graves' ophthalmopathy. The sequencing sample was made of blood. The chain recombines TRBV7-8 with TRBJ2-7, with D hard to call. CDR3: CASSLDVAPEQYF. CDR3 sequence (DNA): TGTGCCAGCAGCTTAGACGTTGCGCCCGAGCAGTACTTC.